Below, 25 T cell receptor beta chains from the same sample are listed, as sequenced in a study of T cell responses to AZD1222 COVID-19 vaccine. The method was immunoSEQ multiplex PCR; TCRdb's version includes in-frame clones alone and lacks a portion of them. Among 150,000 or so clones listed, about nine tenths were seen once. Sequencing was performed on peripheral blood, taken 28 days after the second dose of the MenACWY control vaccine. The receptors here all came from an adult who received the MenACWY meningococcal vaccine as a control.

This clone came up once. This rearrangement joins TRBV28 to TRBJ2-1; D ambiguous. Per germline, CDR1 MDHEN and CDR2 SYDVKM. CDR3 size: 12 residues. V lost 5 bases and J lost 10, with 12 bases in between. The CDR3 region is CASSVGIKEQFF. CDR3 bases: TGTGCCAGCAGTGTGGGGATAAAGGAGCAGTTCTTC.

V gene TRBV10-3 combines with J gene TRBJ1-1; TRBD1 aligns across 7 bases. The CDR3 consists of 14 residues. Per germline, CDR1 ENHRY and CDR2 SYGVKD. The ends lost 6 bases at V and 1 base at J; junction bases unmatched: 5. The CDR3 loop is CAIRPRTGNTEAFF. The CDR3 DNA follows: TGTGCCATCAGACCCAGGACAGGGAACACTGAAGCTTTCTTT.

The genes are TRBV7-9 and TRBJ1-2, with TRBD1 matching 8 bases. CDR1 is SEHNR, CDR2 FQNEAQ, per germline (reference sequence). The CDR3 sequence is 13 residues long. J lost 7 bases, V lost 5 bases, and 6 bases had no gene match. CDR3 region: CASSPGGVLGYTF. The CDR3 nucleotides read TGTGCCAGCAGCCCAGGGGGCGTACTTGGCTACACCTTC.

The chain employs TRBV7-6 and TRBJ2-4, with a tentative D call TRBD1 (5 bases). The CDR3 extends over 18 amino acids. CDR1 and CDR2 (germline): SGHVS, FNYEAQ. Trimming pared 1 base from V and 0 bases from J, leaving 16 bases between. In DNA form, the CDR3 reads TGTGCCAGCAGCTTAGAAGGGGCCGGTCAACTAGCCAAAAACATTCAGTACTTC. Translating it yields CASSLEGAGQLAKNIQYF.

The chain uses TRBV11-2 and TRBJ2-1; D perhaps matches TRBD1 (6 bases). The V and J ends lost 5 bases and 0 bases respectively, with 11 bases between them. The V gene's germline CDR1 is SGHAT and CDR2 FQNNGV. The CDR3 length is 15 residues. The CDR3 spells CASSRGQRSYNEQFF. Written as DNA, the CDR3 is TGTGCCAGCAGCCGAGGACAGCGCTCCTACAATGAGCAGTTCTTC.

The V gene is TRBV7-9, the J gene TRBJ2-3; D is perhaps TRBD1 or TRBD2 (5 bases each). The CDR3 is made up of 17 amino acids. Germline CDR1 is SEHNR and CDR2 is FQNEAQ (reference sequence). V was clipped by 7 bases and J by 4 bases, with 24 bases between them. The CDR3 sequence is CASTPRSGTQTPDTQYF. CDR3 nucleotides: TGTGCCAGCACCCCTCGCTCCGGGACCCAGACCCCAGATACGCAGTATTTT.

There are a few counts of this clone. This rearrangement joins TRBV7-3 to TRBJ2-2; maybe TRBD1 (6 bases). The V gene lost 2 bases and the J gene lost 6 bases, with 10 bases spanning the gap. The germline V gene encodes CDR1 SGHTA and CDR2 FQGTGA. The CDR3 length is 14 residues. This chain's CDR3 is CASSLGRGPGELFF. The CDR3 DNA reads as TGTGCCAGCAGCTTAGGCAGGGGACCCGGGGAGCTGTTTTTT.

V and J are TRBV7-9 and TRBJ1-5; D remains unclear. Germline assignment: CDR1 SEHNR and CDR2 FQNEAQ (reference sequence). Trimming stripped 1 base from V and 7 bases from J, with 8 bases between. This CDR3 is built from 13 residues. The CDR3 spells CASSLEEFQPQHF. The CDR3 DNA reads as TGTGCCAGCAGCTTAGAGGAATTCCAGCCCCAGCATTTT. The complete variable domain, with remaining parts taken from reference TRBV7-9 and TRBJ1-5, reads DTGVSQNPRHKITKRGQNVTFRCDPISEHNRLYWYRQTLGQGPEFLTYFQNEAQLEKSRLLSDRFSAERPKGSFSTLEIQRTEQGDSAMYLCASSLEEFQPQHFGDGTRLSIL.

The table lists this clone with a count of one. The chain combines TRBV5-1 with TRBJ2-2, with D perhaps TRBD1 (5 bases). The V gene lost 0 bases and the J gene lost 4 bases, with 10 bases spanning the gap. Germline V lookup: CDR1 SGHRS, CDR2 YFSETQ. The CDR3 is made up of 15 amino acids. The CDR3 here is CASSLVKGPTGELFF. DNA of the CDR3: TGCGCCAGCAGCTTGGTTAAGGGGCCCACCGGGGAGCTGTTTTTT.

The chain recombines TRBV19 with TRBJ2-2; 8 nucleotides line up with TRBD2. The length of the CDR3 is 15 residues. Germline V gives CDR1 LNHDA, CDR2 SQIVND (reference sequence). The V segment lost 5 bases and the J segment 4 bases; nucleotides outside the gene matches: 6. The CDR3 DNA reads TGTGCCAGTAGTCGAGCGGGAGAGTCCACCGGGGAGCTGTTTTTT. This sequence encodes CASSRAGESTGELFF.

CDR3 DNA sequence: TGTGCCACCACCAGGGGCCAGTCGGGCGAGCAGTACTTC. It is translated as CATTRGQSGEQYF. The chain recombines TRBV19 with TRBJ2-7; D might be TRBD1 (6 bases). Trimming removed 10 bases at V and 6 bases at J, with 19 bases between. This CDR3 contains 13 residues. Germline V gene lookup returns CDR1 LNHDA and CDR2 SQIVND (reference sequence).

V and J are TRBV7-2 and TRBJ1-5; D is ambiguous. The CDR3 has 15 amino acids. V lost 5 bases, J lost 2 bases, and 13 bases lay in between. Per the germline V gene, CDR1 is SGHTA and CDR2 is FQGNSA. In nucleotides, the CDR3 is TGTGCCAGCAGCCCCAGGCAGGTTGGCAATCAGCCCCAGCATTTT. Amino acid sequence: CASSPRQVGNQPQHF.

This chain connects TRBV6-5 to TRBJ1-1; D gene unclear. This CDR3 comprises 11 residues. Germline values: CDR1 MNHEY, CDR2 SVGAGI. The V end lost 5 bases, the J end lost 11 bases, and 12 bases lay between the germline ends. In nucleotides, the CDR3 is TGTGCCAGCAGTAGCCCTAACGCGGCTTTCTTT. This translates into CASSSPNAAFF.

V is TRBV25-1 and J is TRBJ1-5; 7 bases agree with TRBD1. With V trimmed by 9 bases and J by 8 bases, 4 bases remained unmatched. The germline V gene encodes CDR1 MGHDK and CDR2 SYGVNS. The CDR3 sequence is 11 residues long. As DNA, the CDR3 is TGTGCCAGATTGCAGGGGGAGCCCCAGCATTTT. As protein: CARLQGEPQHF.

This chain joins TRBV3-1 (or the pseudogene TRBV3-2) and TRBJ1-2; the D gene is possibly TRBD1 (6 bases). Germline CDR1 and CDR2: LGHDT and YNNKEL (reference sequence). The CDR3 extends over 18 amino acids. Trimming left V 4 bases short and J 7 bases short, with 28 bases between. The DNA of the CDR3 is TGTGCCAGCAGCCCAGACTTTACGTCCAGGGGACCTTCGGGTGGCTACACCTTC. Residues: CASSPDFTSRGPSGGYTF.

This rearrangement joins TRBV12-3 or TRBV12-4 to TRBJ1-2; 9 nucleotides align to TRBD1. J was trimmed by 6 bases and V by 8 bases; bases with no gene match: 1. The CDR3 has 11 residues. In DNA, the CDR3 is TGTGCCAGCTGGGACAGGGATGGCTACACCTTC. This gives the protein CASWDRDGYTF.

The V call is TRBV15, the J call TRBJ2-5; D unresolved. The CDR3 runs to 16 residues. The germline CDR1 and CDR2 sequences are LNHNV and YYDKDF (reference sequence). Trimming cost V 3 bases and J 4 bases, with 18 bases left between them. CDR3 in amino acids: CATSSPRTDGLETQYF. The CDR3 DNA sequence: TGTGCCACCAGCAGTCCTCGGACCGATGGCCTAGAGACCCAGTACTTC. Filled out from reference TRBV15 and TRBJ2-5, the complete variable domain reads DAMVIQNPRYQVTQFGKPVTLSCSQTLNHNVMYWYQQKSSQAPKLLFHYYDKDFNNEADTPDNFQSRRPNTSFCFLDIRSPGLGDTAMYLCATSSPRTDGLETQYFGPGTRLLVL.

The genes are TRBV30 and TRBJ1-5; 10 positions agree with TRBD1. The V and J ends lost 0 bases and 6 bases, in that order; junction bases with no gene match: 5. The CDR3 sequence is 15 residues long. Per germline, CDR1 GTSNPN and CDR2 SVGIG (reference sequence). CDR3 loop: CAWSVGQGVGQPQHF. As DNA, the CDR3 is TGTGCCTGGAGTGTAGGACAGGGGGTTGGTCAGCCCCAGCATTTT.

This clone was found a few times. V is TRBV7-2 and J is TRBJ2-3, with D hard to call. The germline V and J ends were trimmed by 4 bases and 2 bases, with 16 bases remaining between them. Per germline, CDR1 SGHTA and CDR2 FQGNSA. The CDR3 contains 16 residues. For the CDR3, the DNA is TGTGCCAGCAGCTACCGCCTGGGCGGAAACACAGATACGCAGTATTTT. This gives the protein CASSYRLGGNTDTQYF.

V and J are TRBV12-3 or TRBV12-4 and TRBJ2-7; D call uncertain. The V and J ends lost 6 bases and 3 bases respectively, with 9 bases between them. This CDR3 is built from 12 residues. The CDR3 DNA follows: TGTGCCAGCAGCCCAAAGAACTACGAGCAGTACTTC. Residues: CASSPKNYEQYF.

The rearrangement uses TRBV28 and TRBJ2-7; D unclear. From germline, CDR1 is MDHEN and CDR2 SYDVKM. Trimming took 2 bases from V and 0 from J, leaving 5 bases between them. The CDR3 runs to 13 residues. CDR3 DNA sequence: TGTGCCAGCAGTTTAAGCGCCTCCTACGAGCAGTACTTC. As protein: CASSLSASYEQYF. Drawing the rest from reference TRBV28 and TRBJ2-7, the complete variable domain is DVKVTQSSRYLVKRTGEKVFLECVQDMDHENMFWYRQDPGLGLRLIYFSYDVKMKEKGDIPEGYSVSREKKERFSLILESASTNQTSMYLCASSLSASYEQYFGPGTRLTVT.

This chain links TRBV12-3 or TRBV12-4 with TRBJ1-2; D is ambiguous. Trimming removed 1 base from V and 13 bases from J, with 7 bases in between. CDR3 size: 10 residues. CDR3 protein: CASSLGGLTF. In DNA form, the CDR3 reads TGTGCCAGCAGTTTAGGCGGACTCACCTTC.

The rearrangement joins TRBV7-2 to TRBJ1-6; tentative D call: TRBD1 (5 bases). V lost 2 bases, J lost 12 bases, and 20 bases lay in between. CDR1 is SGHTA, CDR2 FQGNSA, per germline. The CDR3 has 16 residues. CDR3 protein: CASSLISGWQGEPLHF. CDR3 sequence (DNA): TGTGCCAGCAGCTTAATAAGCGGGTGGCAGGGCGAACCCCTCCACTTT.

The rearrangement joins TRBV3-1 (or the pseudogene TRBV3-2) to TRBJ2-7; D not resolved. The ends were cut back, 0 bases at V and 3 bases at J, with 9 bases in the middle. CDR1 and CDR2 (germline): LGHDT, YNNKEL (reference sequence). CDR3 length: 14 residues. The CDR3 loop reads CASSQDLRHYEQYF. Here the CDR3 DNA reads TGTGCCAGCAGCCAAGATCTTCGCCACTACGAGCAGTACTTC.

V and J are TRBV2 and TRBJ2-7; the D is unclear. CDR1 is SNHLY and CDR2 is FYNNEI in the germline V gene. The CDR3 sequence is 12 residues long. V was shortened by 5 bases and J by 2 bases, with 7 bases between the two germline ends. The CDR3: CASSTNTYEQYF. CDR3 in DNA: TGTGCCAGCAGTACGAATACCTACGAGCAGTACTTC. The complete variable domain, with remaining parts taken from reference TRBV2 and TRBJ2-7, reads EPEVTQTPSHQVTQMGQEVILRCVPISNHLYFYWYRQILGQKVEFLVSFYNNEISEKSEIFDDQFSVERPDGSNFTLKIRSTKLEDSAMYFCASSTNTYEQYFGPGTRLTVT.